This T cell receptor beta chain was observed in a study of shared clonotypes between healthy human individuals. Whole-study results and caveats: Sequencing of the sorted subsets was shown by rarefaction to be incomplete despite large depth. Genetic and exposure-history diversity was limited by the few donors.

It was into CD45RA+ naive and CD45RA-negative memory subsets that the CD4+ cells were split. V lost 6 bases to trimming and J lost 4 bases; unmatched junction nucleotides: 15. This CDR3 contains 18 residues. CDR1 is LGHNT, CDR2 FRNRAP, per germline. This was a deep-level run. Assay used: immunoSEQ multiplex PCR; TCRdb lists only in-frame clones, some missing. This sample has 2 million to 2.5 million clones, with just under 95% found just once. A word on this clone: Its antigen is not known.

This clonotype was obtained from a man aged 18 to 30 in good health. Some clones in this sample may be carry-over from other donors' samples. V gene TRBV12-5 combines with J gene TRBJ2-2; 9 positions match TRBD1. Sequences were obtained from naive CD4+ T cells from PBMCs. Stated subset: CD45RA+ positively selected. The CDR3 reads CASGITRVGQGITGELFF. Here the CDR3 DNA reads TGTGCTAGTGGAATCACTAGGGTGGGACAGGGTATCACCGGGGAGCTGTTTTTT.